Listed below are T cell receptor beta chains from one sample, sequenced in a study of molecular identifiers for immune sequencing clone quantification. TCRdb recomputed calls from the PCR reads with MiXCR, one row per CDR3 protein. The sample has 460,000 or so distinct CDR3 sequences; roughly 24% are singletons. The specimen was naive CD8+ T cells from blood, with Jurkat cell RNA spiked in. The source of these receptors is a human donor in good health. Some libraries in this study had Jurkat cell RNA spiked in. CDR3s include the opening cysteine and the closing phenylalanine or tryptophan. The D gene is left open where the match is weak. Rows give clone size only sometimes, using once, few, many, or a class for an expanded clone.

j_gene	v_gene	d_gene	abundance	CDR3nt	CDR3aa
TRBJ2-5	TRBV6-2/TRBV6-3	NA	NA	TGTGCCAGCAGTTACGGTTGGCGGAACCAAGAGACCCAGTACTTC	CASSYGWRNQETQYF
TRBJ1-2	TRBV15	NA	few	TGTGCCACCAGCAGAGTCACCCATGAGGCCAACACCTTC	CATSRVTHEANTF
TRBJ2-7	TRBV20-1	NA	NA	TGCAGTGCTATAGACATGGGCTCCTACGAGCAGTACTTC	CSAIDMGSYEQYF
TRBJ2-2	TRBV14	TRBD2	few	TGTGCCAGCAGCCAAGATTCTCTCCTAGCGGGAGACGGGGAGCTGTTTTTT	CASSQDSLLAGDGELFF
TRBJ1-5	TRBV4-1	NA	few	TGCGCCAGCAGCCCTGACGTTAGCAATCAGCCCCAGCATTTT	CASSPDVSNQPQHF
TRBJ1-3	TRBV13	NA	NA	TGTGCCAGCAGCTTAGGCTCCGCAGGGAGCCCTGGAAACACCATATATTTT	CASSLGSAGSPGNTIYF
TRBJ1-1	TRBV5-1	TRBD1	many	TGCGCCAGCAGCTTGGGCCTTGACAGGGCCCCTCCCGGAGCTTTCTTT	CASSLGLDRAPPGAFF
TRBJ2-7	TRBV28	NA	few	TGTGCCAGCAGCCGACTACTAGCAGTCTACGAGCAGTACTTC	CASSRLLAVYEQYF
TRBJ2-7	TRBV28	NA	many	TGTGCCAGCAGTCTTTTTGGCGGTTACGAGCAGTACTTC	CASSLFGGYEQYF
TRBJ1-4	TRBV27	TRBD1	few	TGTGCCAGCAGTGTCCAACAGGGGCCCGGAGCAACTAATGAAAAACTGTTTTTT	CASSVQQGPGATNEKLFF
TRBJ2-7	TRBV3-1	TRBD1	NA	TGTGCCAGCAGCCCAACGGGACAGGGGGACGAGCAGTACTTC	CASSPTGQGDEQYF
TRBJ2-7	TRBV4-3	TRBD1	NA	TGCGCCAGCAGCCAAGAAGACAGGGGGTTCTACGAGCAGTACTTC	CASSQEDRGFYEQYF
TRBJ1-4	TRBV7-9	NA	NA	TGTGCCAGCAGCTCGACTGTGACGGTTGTTCCAAATAATGAAAAACTGTTTTTT	CASSSTVTVVPNNEKLFF
TRBJ1-4	TRBV7-9	NA	many	TGTGCCAGCAGCTCTATCGGATCAACTAATGAAAAACTGTTTTTT	CASSSIGSTNEKLFF
TRBJ2-5	TRBV6-2/TRBV6-3	NA	NA	TGTGCCAGCAGTCCCCAAGCGGGCAGTTCCCAAGAGACCCAGTACTTC	CASSPQAGSSQETQYF
TRBJ2-7	TRBV5-6	TRBD1	NA	TGTGCCAGCAGCTTGGGTCCCGGGACAGGCTCCTACGAGCAGTACTTC	CASSLGPGTGSYEQYF
TRBJ2-3	TRBV7-9	NA	many	TGTGCCAGCAGCTCCGGACTATCTGATACGCAGTATTTT	CASSSGLSDTQYF
TRBJ2-3	TRBV20-1	TRBD2	few	TGCAGTGCTACGACTAGCGCCCTAGCTGACGCAGATACGCAGTATTTT	CSATTSALADADTQYF
TRBJ2-5	TRBV7-9	NA	many	TGTGCCAGCAGCTCCCGGGCAGGTTCAGAGACCCAGTACTTC	CASSSRAGSETQYF
TRBJ2-5	TRBV19	NA	NA	TGTGCCAGTAGCAAAGGACAGTTCCACGCGACCCAGTACTTC	CASSKGQFHATQYF
TRBJ2-2	TRBV11-2	TRBD2	NA	TGTGCCAGCAGCTTGACCGGACTAGGCGGGGAGCGGTTTTTT	CASSLTGLGGERFF
TRBJ2-1	TRBV2	NA	NA	TGTGCCAGCACCTCGGGGCCGGGAAAGTCCTACAATGAGCAGTTCTTC	CASTSGPGKSYNEQFF
TRBJ1-5	TRBV2	NA	NA	TGTGCCAGCAGTGAAGGGGTAGGCCAGCCCCAGCATTTT	CASSEGVGQPQHF
TRBJ1-2	TRBV27	NA	NA	TGTGCCAGCAGTTTACGGATTAACTATGGCTACACCTTC	CASSLRINYGYTF
TRBJ1-1	TRBV19	NA	NA	TGTGCCAGTAGTCCGACCACCCAAGGGGTCACTGAAGCTTTCTTT	CASSPTTQGVTEAFF
TRBJ2-2	TRBV6-5	TRBD2	NA	TGTGCCAGCATTCCACCGGGACTAGAGAACACCGGGGAGCTGTTTTTT	CASIPPGLENTGELFF
TRBJ2-7	TRBV30	NA	many	TGTGCCTGGAGTGGAGGGTACGAGCAGTACTTC	CAWSGGYEQYF
TRBJ2-7	TRBV29-1	NA	NA	TGCAGCGTAATGCTGGCGGGGCCACCCTACGAGCAGTACTTC	CSVMLAGPPYEQYF
TRBJ2-1	TRBV13	NA	few	TGTGCCAGCAGCCCCGAGGGGGGCTCGAATGAGCAGTTCTTC	CASSPEGGSNEQFF
TRBJ2-2	TRBV6-2/TRBV6-3	NA	once	TGTGCCAGCAGTGACGGGACATATACATCGTGGCGGGGATACACCGGGGAGCTGTTTTTT	CASSDGTYTSWRGYTGELFF
TRBJ2-7	TRBV9	NA	NA	TGTGCCAGCAGCGTAGACGGTCAGTTCTACGAGCAGTACTTC	CASSVDGQFYEQYF
TRBJ2-5	TRBV27	TRBD1	many	TGCGCCAGCAGCCCAGACAGGGGGGAGACCCAGTACTTC	CASSPDRGETQYF